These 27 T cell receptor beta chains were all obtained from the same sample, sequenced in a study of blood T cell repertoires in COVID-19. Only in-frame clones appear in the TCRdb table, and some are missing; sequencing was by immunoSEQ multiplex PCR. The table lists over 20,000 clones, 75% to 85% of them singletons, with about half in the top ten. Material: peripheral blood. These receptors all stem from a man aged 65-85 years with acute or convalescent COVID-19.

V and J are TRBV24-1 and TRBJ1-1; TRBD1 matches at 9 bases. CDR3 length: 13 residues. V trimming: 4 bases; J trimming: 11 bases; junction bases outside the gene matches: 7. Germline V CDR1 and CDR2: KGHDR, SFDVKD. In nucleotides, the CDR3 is TGTGCCACCAGTGAGCCAACAGGGGGCGAGGCTTTCTTT. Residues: CATSEPTGGEAFF.

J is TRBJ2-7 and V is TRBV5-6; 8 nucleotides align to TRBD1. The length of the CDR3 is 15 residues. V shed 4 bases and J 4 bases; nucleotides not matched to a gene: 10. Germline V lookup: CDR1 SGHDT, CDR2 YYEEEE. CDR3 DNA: TGTGCCAGCAGCACCTACGGACAGGGTGCGTACGAGCAGTACTTC. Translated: CASSTYGQGAYEQYF.

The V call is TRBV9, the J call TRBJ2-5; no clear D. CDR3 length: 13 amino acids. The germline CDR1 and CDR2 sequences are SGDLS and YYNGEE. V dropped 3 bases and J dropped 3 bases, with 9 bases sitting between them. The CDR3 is CASSAYPEETQYF. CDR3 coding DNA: TGTGCCAGCAGCGCCTATCCCGAAGAGACCCAGTACTTC.

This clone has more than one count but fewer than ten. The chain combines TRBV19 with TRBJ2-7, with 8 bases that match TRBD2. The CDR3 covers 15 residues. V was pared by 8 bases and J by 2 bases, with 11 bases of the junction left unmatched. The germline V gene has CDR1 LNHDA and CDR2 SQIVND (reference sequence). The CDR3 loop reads CASQKGAGDAYEQYF. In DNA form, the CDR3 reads TGTGCCAGTCAGAAAGGAGCGGGAGATGCCTACGAGCAGTACTTC.

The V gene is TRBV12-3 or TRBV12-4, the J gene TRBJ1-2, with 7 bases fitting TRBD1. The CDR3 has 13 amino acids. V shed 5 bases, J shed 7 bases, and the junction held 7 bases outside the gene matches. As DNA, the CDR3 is TGTGCCAGCAGTCAGGACAGGTTGGTTGGCTACACCTTC. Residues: CASSQDRLVGYTF.

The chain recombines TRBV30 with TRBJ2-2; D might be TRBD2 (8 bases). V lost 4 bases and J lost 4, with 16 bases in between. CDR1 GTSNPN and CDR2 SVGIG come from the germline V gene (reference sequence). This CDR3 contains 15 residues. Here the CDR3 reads CAWTGGAGGTGELFF. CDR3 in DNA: TGTGCCTGGACCGGGGGGGCAGGGGGCACCGGGGAGCTGTTTTTT.

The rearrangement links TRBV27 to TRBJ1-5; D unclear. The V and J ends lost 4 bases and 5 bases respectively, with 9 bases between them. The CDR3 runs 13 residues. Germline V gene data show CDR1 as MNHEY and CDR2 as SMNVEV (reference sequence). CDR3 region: CASSSRPDQPQHF. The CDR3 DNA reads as TGTGCCAGCAGTTCGAGGCCCGATCAGCCCCAGCATTTT.

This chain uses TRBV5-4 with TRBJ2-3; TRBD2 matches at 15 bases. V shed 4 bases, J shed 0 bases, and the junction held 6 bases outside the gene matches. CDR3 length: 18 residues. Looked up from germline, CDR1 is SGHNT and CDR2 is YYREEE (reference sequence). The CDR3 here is CASSPGLAGGASTDTQYF. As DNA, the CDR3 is TGTGCCAGCAGCCCGGGACTAGCGGGGGGCGCTAGCACAGATACGCAGTATTTT.

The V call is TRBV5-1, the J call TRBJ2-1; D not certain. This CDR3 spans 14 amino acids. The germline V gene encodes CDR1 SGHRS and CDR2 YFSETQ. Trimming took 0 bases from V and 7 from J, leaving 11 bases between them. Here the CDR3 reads CASSLEPITNEQFF. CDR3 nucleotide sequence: TGCGCCAGCAGCTTGGAACCGATTACAAATGAGCAGTTCTTC.

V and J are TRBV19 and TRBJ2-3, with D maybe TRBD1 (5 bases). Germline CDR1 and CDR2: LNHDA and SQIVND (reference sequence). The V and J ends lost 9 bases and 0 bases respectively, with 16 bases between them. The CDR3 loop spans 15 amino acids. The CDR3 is CASTGQGISTDTQYF. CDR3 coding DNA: TGTGCCAGCACGGGCCAGGGAATTAGCACAGATACGCAGTATTTT.

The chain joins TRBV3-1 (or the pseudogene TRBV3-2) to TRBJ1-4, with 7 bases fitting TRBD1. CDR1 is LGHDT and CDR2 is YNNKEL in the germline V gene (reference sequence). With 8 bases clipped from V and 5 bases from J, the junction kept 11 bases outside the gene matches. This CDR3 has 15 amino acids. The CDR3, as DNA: TGTGCCAGCCGCCCCCGGGGACAGCCGAATGAAAAACTGTTTTTT. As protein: CASRPRGQPNEKLFF.

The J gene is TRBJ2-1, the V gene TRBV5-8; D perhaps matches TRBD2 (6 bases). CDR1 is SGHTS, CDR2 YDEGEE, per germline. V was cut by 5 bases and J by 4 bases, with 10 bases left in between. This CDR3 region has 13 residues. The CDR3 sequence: CASRLGLYNEQFF. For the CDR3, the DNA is TGTGCCAGCAGGCTGGGACTTTACAATGAGCAGTTCTTC.

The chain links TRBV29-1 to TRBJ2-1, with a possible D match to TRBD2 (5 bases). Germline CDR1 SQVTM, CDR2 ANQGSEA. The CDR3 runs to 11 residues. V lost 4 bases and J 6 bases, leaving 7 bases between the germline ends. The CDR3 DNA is TGCAGCGTTGGCGGAGGCAATGAGCAGTTCTTC. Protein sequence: CSVGGGNEQFF.

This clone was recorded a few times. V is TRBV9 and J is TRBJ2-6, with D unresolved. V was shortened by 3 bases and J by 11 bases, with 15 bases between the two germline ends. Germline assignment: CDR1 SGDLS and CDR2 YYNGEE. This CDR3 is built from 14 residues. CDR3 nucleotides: TGTGCCAGCAGCGCCACCCTAGACTCTGACGTCCTGACTTTC. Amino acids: CASSATLDSDVLTF.

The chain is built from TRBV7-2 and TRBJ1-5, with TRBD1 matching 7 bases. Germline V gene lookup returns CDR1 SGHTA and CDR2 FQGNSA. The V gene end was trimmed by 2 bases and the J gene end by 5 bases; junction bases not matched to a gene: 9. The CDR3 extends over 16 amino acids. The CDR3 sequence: CASSLSHGQVYQPQHF. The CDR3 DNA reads TGTGCCAGCAGCTTAAGTCACGGACAGGTCTATCAGCCCCAGCATTTT.

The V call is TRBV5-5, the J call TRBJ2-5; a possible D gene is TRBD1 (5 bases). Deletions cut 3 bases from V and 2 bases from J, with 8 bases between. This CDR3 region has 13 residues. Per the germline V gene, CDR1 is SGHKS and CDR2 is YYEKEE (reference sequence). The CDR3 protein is CASSSDTQETQYF. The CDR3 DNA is TGTGCCAGCAGCTCGGACACGCAAGAGACCCAGTACTTC.

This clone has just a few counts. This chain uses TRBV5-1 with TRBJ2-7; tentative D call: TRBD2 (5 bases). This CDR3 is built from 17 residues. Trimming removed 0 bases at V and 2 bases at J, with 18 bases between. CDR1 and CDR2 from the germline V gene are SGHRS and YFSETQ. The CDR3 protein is CASSLGGGSRETYEQYF. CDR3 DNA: TGCGCCAGCAGCTTGGGCGGTGGCTCCCGGGAAACCTACGAGCAGTACTTC.

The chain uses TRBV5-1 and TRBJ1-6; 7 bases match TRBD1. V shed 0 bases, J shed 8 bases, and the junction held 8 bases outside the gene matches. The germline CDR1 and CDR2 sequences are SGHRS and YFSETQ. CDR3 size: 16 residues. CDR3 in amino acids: CASSLGDSLGDSPLHF. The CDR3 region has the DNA TGCGCCAGCAGCTTGGGGGACAGCCTTGGGGATTCACCCCTCCACTTT. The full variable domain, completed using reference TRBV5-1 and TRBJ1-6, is KAGVTQTPRYLIKTRGQQVTLSCSPISGHRSVSWYQQTPGQGLQFLFEYFSETQRNKGNFPGRFSGRQFSNSRSEMNVSTLELGDSALYLCASSLGDSLGDSPLHFGNGTRLTVT.

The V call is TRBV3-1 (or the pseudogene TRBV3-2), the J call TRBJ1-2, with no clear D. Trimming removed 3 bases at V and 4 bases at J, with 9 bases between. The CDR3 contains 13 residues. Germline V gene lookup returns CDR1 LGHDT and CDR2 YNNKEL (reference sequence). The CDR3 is CASSQSRSYGYTF. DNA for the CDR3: TGTGCCAGCAGCCAGTCCAGGTCCTATGGCTACACCTTC.

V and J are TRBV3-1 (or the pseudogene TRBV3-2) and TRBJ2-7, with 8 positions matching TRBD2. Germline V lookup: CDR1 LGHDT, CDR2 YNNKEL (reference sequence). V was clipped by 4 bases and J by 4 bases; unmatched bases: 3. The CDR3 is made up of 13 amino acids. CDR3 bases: TGTGCCAGCAGCCTCGGGAGGGGGTACGAGCAGTACTTC. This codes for CASSLGRGYEQYF.

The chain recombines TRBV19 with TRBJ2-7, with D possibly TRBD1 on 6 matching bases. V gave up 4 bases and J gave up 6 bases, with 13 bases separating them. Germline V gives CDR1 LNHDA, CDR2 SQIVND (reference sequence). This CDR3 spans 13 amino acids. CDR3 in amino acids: CASSNLQGFEQYF. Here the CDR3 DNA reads TGTGCCAGTAGTAACCTACAGGGTTTCGAGCAGTACTTC.

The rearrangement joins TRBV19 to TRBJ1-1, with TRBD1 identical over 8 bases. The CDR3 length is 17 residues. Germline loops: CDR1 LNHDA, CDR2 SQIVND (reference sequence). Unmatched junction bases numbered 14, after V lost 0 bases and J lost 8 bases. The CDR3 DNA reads TGTGCCAGTAGTATAGACCCCTCAGGGGGCGAGGGGTTCGAAGCTTTCTTT. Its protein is CASSIDPSGGEGFEAFF.

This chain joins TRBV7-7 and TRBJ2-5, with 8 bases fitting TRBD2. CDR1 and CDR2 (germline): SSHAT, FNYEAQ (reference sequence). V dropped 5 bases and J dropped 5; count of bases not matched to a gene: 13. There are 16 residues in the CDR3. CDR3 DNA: TGTGCCAGCAGCCCATTTAGCGGGACTAGTAAGGAGACCCAGTACTTC. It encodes CASSPFSGTSKETQYF.

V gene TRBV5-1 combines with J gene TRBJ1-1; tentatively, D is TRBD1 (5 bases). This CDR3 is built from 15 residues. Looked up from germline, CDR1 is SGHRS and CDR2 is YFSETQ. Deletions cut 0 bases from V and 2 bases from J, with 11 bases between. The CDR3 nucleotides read TGCGCCAGCAGCTTGGTTACAGGATCTAACACTGAAGCTTTCTTT. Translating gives CASSLVTGSNTEAFF.

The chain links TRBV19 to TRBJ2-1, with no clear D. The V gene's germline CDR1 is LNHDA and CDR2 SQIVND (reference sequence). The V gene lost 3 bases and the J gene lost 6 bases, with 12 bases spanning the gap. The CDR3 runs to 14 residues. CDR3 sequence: CASSISRSGNEQFF. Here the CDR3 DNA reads TGTGCCAGTAGTATCTCCCGTTCCGGCAATGAGCAGTTCTTC.

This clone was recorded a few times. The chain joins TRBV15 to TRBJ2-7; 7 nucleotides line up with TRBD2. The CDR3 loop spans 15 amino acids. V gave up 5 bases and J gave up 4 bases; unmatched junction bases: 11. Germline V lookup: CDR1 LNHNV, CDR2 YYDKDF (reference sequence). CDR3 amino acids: CATSSGSSGSYEQYF. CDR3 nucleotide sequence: TGTGCCACCAGCTCGGGGTCTAGCGGTAGTTACGAGCAGTACTTC.

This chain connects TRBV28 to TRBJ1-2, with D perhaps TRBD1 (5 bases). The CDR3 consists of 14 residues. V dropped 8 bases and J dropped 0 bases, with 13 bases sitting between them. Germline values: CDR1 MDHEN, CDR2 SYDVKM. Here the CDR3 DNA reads TGTGCCAGCTCTTTGGGGGGTTCTAACTATGGCTACACCTTC. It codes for CASSLGGSNYGYTF.